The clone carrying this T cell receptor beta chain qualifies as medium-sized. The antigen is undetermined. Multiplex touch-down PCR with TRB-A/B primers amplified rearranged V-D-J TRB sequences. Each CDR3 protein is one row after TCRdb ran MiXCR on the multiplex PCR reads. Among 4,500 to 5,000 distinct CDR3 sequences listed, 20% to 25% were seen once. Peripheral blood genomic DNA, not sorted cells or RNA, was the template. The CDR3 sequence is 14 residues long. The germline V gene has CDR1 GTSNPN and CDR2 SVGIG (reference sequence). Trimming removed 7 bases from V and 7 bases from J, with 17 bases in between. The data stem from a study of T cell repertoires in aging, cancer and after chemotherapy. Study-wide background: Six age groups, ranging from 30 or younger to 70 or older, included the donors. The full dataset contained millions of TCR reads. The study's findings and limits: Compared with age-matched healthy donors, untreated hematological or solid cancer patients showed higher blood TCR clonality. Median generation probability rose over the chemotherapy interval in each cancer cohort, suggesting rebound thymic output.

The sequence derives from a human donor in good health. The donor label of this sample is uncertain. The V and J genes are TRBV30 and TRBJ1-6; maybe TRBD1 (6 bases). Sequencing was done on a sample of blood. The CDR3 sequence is CASNDRTQNSPLHF. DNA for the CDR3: TGTGCCTCGAACGACAGGACCCAAAATTCACCCCTCCACTTT.